This T cell receptor beta chain derives from a study of low-dose radiotherapy and immunotherapy resistance in tumors. Alpha and beta chains were covered, as first-strand cDNA relied on TRAV- and TRBV-specific primers. With a V-primer adapter and a constant-region primer, TCRs were amplified for 20 to 25 PCR cycles. TCRdb itself ran the reads through MiXCR, one entry per CDR3 protein. The sample holds about 35,000 distinct CDR3 sequences, around 20% seen once. CDR1 is SEHNR and CDR2 is FQNEAQ in the germline V gene (reference sequence). V dropped 5 bases and J dropped 3; count of bases not matched to a gene: 8. The CDR3 runs 16 residues. The time point was: after trial treatment. Treatment denoted: LDRT plus nivolumab, ipilimumab, low-dose cyclophosphamide and aspirin (RACIN trial). This clonotype came up many times.

The sample in question was PBMCs, obtained after low-dose radiotherapy plus immunotherapy. This TCR was sampled from a female donor with ovarian cancer. This chain joins TRBV7-9 and TRBJ1-5, with 9 bases fitting TRBD1. The CDR3 coding sequence is TGTGCCAGCAGCCTGGACAGGGGTACCTTCAATCAGCCCCAGCATTTT. Its protein product is CASSLDRGTFNQPQHF.